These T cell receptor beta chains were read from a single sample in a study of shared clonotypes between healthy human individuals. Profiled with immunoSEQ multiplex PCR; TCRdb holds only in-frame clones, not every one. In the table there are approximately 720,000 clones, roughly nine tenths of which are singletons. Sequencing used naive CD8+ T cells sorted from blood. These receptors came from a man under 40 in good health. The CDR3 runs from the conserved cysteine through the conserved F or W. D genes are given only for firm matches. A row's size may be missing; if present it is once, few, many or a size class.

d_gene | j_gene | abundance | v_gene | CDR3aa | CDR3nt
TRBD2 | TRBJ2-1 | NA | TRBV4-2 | CASSQDPGVAGVWNEQFF | TGTGCCAGCAGCCAAGATCCTGGGGTAGCGGGAGTGTGGAATGAGCAGTTCTTC
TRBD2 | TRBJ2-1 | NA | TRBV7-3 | CASSATQDSGSPGYNEQFF | TGTGCCAGCAGCGCCACTCAAGATAGCGGGAGCCCGGGGTACAATGAGCAGTTCTTC
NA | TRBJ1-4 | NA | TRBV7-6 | CASSSWTVFNEKLFF | TGTGCCAGCAGCTCATGGACTGTCTTTAATGAAAAACTGTTTTTT
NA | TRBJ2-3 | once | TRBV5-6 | CASSLGVLSSTDTQYF | TGTGCCAGCAGCTTAGGGGTCCTCTCTAGCACAGATACGCAGTATTTT
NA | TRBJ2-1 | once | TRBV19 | CASSMLLNNEQFF | TGTGCCAGTAGTATGTTACTGAACAATGAGCAGTTCTTC
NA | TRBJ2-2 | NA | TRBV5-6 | CASSLVPSEGTGELFF | TGTGCCAGCAGCTTGGTTCCTAGCGAGGGCACCGGGGAGCTGTTTTTT
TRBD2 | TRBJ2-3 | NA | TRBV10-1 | CASTRTSGSRGADTQYF | TGCGCCAGCACCCGGACTAGCGGGAGTAGGGGTGCAGATACGCAGTATTTT
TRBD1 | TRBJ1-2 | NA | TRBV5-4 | CASRDVGQGGSWGYTF | TGTGCCAGCAGGGATGTCGGACAGGGGGGCTCGTGGGGCTACACCTTC
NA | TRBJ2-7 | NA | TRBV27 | CASSHHTGKYEQYF | TGTGCCAGCAGTCACCATACAGGAAAGTACGAGCAGTACTTC
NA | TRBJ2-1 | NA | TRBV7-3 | CASSLTGDNEQFF | TGTGCCAGCAGCTTAACCGGTGACAATGAGCAGTTCTTC
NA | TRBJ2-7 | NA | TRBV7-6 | CASSLAVGVEQYF | TGTGCCAGCAGCTTAGCAGTAGGGGTCGAGCAGTACTTC
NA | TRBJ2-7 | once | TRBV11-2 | CASSSSFYEQYF | TGTGCCAGCAGCTCCTCGTTCTACGAGCAGTACTTC
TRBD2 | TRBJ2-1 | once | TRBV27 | CASSPPGLEQFF | TGTGCCAGCAGTCCGCCGGGACTAGAACAGTTCTTC
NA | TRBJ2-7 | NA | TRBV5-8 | CASSLAQGTPYEQYF | TGTGCCAGCAGCTTGGCCCAAGGCACCCCCTACGAGCAGTACTTC
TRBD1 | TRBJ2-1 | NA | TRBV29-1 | CSAATGAWIDEQFF | TGCAGCGCCGCCACAGGGGCCTGGATCGATGAGCAGTTCTTC
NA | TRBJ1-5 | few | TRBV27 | CASRVGARNQPQHF | TGTGCCAGCAGGGTCGGGGCAAGGAATCAGCCCCAGCATTTT
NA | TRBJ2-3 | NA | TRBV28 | CASGPRREYTDTQYF | TGTGCCAGCGGTCCCCGCAGGGAATACACAGATACGCAGTATTTT
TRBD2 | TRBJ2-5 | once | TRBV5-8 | CASSFGLAGQETQYF | TGTGCCAGCAGCTTTGGACTAGCGGGGCAAGAGACCCAGTACTTC
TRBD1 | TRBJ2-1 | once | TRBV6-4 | CASSVLGGQYNEQFF | TGTGCCAGCAGTGTTCTAGGGGGACAGTACAATGAGCAGTTCTTC
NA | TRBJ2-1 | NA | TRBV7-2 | CASSPAEIPYNEQFF | TGTGCCAGCAGTCCGGCGGAGATCCCCTACAATGAGCAGTTCTTC
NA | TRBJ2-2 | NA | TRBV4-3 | CASSQDLFGTQNTGELFF | TGCGCCAGCAGCCAAGATCTTTTCGGGACTCAAAACACCGGGGAGCTGTTTTTT
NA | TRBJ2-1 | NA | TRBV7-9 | CASSLAGTSYNEQFF | TGTGCCAGCAGCTTAGCGGGCACCTCCTACAATGAGCAGTTCTTC
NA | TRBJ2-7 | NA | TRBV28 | CASSFGSAGNSSYEQYF | TGTGCCAGCAGTTTCGGTTCGGCGGGAAATAGCTCCTACGAGCAGTACTTC
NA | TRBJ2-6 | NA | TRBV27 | CASSLSGANVLTF | TGTGCCAGCAGTTTATCCGGGGCCAACGTCCTGACTTTC
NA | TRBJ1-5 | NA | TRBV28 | CASSFRPVNQPQHF | TGTGCCAGCAGTTTCAGGCCTGTTAATCAGCCCCAGCATTTT
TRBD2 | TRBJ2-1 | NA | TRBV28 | CASSLGGVNEQFF | TGTGCCAGCAGCCTGGGGGGGGTCAATGAGCAGTTCTTC
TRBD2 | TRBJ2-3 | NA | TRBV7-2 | CASSYGLGSTDTQYF | TGTGCCAGCAGCTACGGACTAGGTAGCACAGATACGCAGTATTTT
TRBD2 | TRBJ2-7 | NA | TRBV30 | CAWSGLAGATAYEQYF | TGTGCCTGGAGTGGACTAGCGGGAGCAACGGCCTACGAGCAGTACTTC
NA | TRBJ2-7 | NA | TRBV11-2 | CASSSSSRGGSFYEQYF | TGTGCCAGCAGCTCTAGTTCCAGGGGAGGCTCCTTCTACGAGCAGTACTTC
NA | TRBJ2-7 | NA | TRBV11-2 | CASSLVERYSYEQYF | TGTGCCAGCAGCTTAGTCGAACGGTACTCCTACGAGCAGTACTTC
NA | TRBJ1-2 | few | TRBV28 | CASSLLYGYTF | TGTGCCAGCAGTTTACTATATGGCTACACCTTC
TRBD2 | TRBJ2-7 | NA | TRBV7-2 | CASGSAGGSYEQYF | TGTGCCAGCGGTTCGGCGGGAGGGTCCTACGAGCAGTACTTC
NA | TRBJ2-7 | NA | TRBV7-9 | CASSFTGTPSYEQYF | TGTGCCAGCAGCTTCACCGGGACACCGTCCTACGAGCAGTACTTC
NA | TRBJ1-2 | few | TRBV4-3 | CASSQVSGFDGYTF | TGCGCCAGCAGCCAGGTATCAGGTTTCGATGGCTACACCTTC
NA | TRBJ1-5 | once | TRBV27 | CASRHLGDQPQHF | TGTGCCAGCAGACACTTAGGGGATCAGCCCCAGCATTTT